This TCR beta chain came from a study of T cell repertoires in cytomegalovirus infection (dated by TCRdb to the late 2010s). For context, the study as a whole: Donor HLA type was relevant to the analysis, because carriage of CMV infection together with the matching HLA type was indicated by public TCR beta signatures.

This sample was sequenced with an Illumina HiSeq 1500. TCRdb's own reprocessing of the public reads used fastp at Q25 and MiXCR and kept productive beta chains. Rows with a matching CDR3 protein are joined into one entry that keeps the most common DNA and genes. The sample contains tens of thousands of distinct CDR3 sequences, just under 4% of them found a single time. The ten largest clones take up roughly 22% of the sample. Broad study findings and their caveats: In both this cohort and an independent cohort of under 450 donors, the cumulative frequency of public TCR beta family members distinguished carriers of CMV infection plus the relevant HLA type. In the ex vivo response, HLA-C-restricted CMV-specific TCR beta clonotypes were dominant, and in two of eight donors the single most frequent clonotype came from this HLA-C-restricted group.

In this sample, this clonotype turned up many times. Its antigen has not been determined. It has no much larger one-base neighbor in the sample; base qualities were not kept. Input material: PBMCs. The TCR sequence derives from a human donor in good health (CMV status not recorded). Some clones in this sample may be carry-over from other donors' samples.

This receptor has the CDR3 CASSDKNTEAFF. The sequence in DNA is TGTGCCAGCAGCGACAAGAACACTGAAGCTTTCTTT. The chain uses TRBV7-6 and TRBJ1-1, with the D segment identity uncertain. CDR1 and CDR2 are drawn from the germline V gene: SGHVS, FNYEAQ. V loses 5 bases of germline sequence and J loses 1 base, and the interval between the two ends is 5 bases. The CDR3 runs 12 amino acids, cysteine and phenylalanine included. The kept DNA is CDR3 alone, 36 bases in frame from the first base. The CDR3, completed at both ends by the reference TRBV7-6 and TRBJ1-1 genes, gives the full variable domain GAGVSQSPRYKVTKRGQDVALRCDPISGHVSLYWYRQALGQGPEFLTYFNYEAQQDKSGLPNDRFSAERPEGSISTLTIQRTEQRDSAMYRCASSDKNTEAFFGQGTRLTVV.